Following are 17 T cell receptor beta chains from one sample sequenced in a study of vaccination effects on CD4 cells after COVID-19. Antigen-specific CD4+ T cells were expanded with viral peptide pools in the ViraFEST assay before sequencing. Subsequent to a culture period of around 10 days, CD4+ T cells were isolated. Participants got two doses of BNT162b2 or mRNA-1273 vaccine. Their antigens are not known. The protocol was immunoSEQ multiplex PCR, while the TCRdb copy is restricted to in-frame clones and leaves out a portion. Here the sample spans about 59,000 clones, under 80% being singletons. Sequences were derived from CD4+ T cells from PBMCs cultured with HCoV-OC43 spike peptides, sampled after COVID-19 vaccination. Regarding subset: HCoV-OC43 spike overlapping peptide pool stimulation. The receptors stem from a human donor who received a COVID-19 vaccine.

The chain links TRBV2 to TRBJ1-1, with 8 bases fitting TRBD1. Trimming cost V 6 bases and J 4 bases; bases outside gene matches: 10. The CDR3 loop spans 15 amino acids. The germline gives CDR1 SNHLY, CDR2 FYNNEI. CDR3 in amino acids: CASSGTGTGGTEAFF. For the CDR3, the DNA is TGTGCCAGCAGCGGAACCGGGACAGGCGGCACTGAAGCTTTCTTT.

The chain employs TRBV4-1 and TRBJ2-5; no clear D. CDR1 and CDR2 (germline): MGHRA, YSYEKL. The CDR3 extends over 16 amino acids. Trimming took off 0 bases at V and 3 bases at J, with 14 bases between the two ends. The CDR3 is CASSQDWQTPKETQYF. The CDR3 DNA follows: TGCGCCAGCAGCCAAGATTGGCAGACCCCTAAAGAGACCCAGTACTTC.

Details on this clone: Relative to the germline gene, one junction end is altered; a read error may explain this. The rearrangement joins TRBV5-1 to TRBJ2-5, with D unresolved. Germline values: CDR1 SGHRS, CDR2 YFSETQ. This CDR3 comprises 15 residues. CDR3 protein: CASSVGPVGQGTQYF. The CDR3, as DNA: TGCGCCAGCAGCGTAGGGCCCGTAGGGCAAGGGACCCAGTACTTC.

The chain is built from TRBV3-1 (or the pseudogene TRBV3-2) and TRBJ2-5, with unresolved D. The CDR3 has 12 amino acids. Germline lookup yields CDR1 LGHDT and CDR2 YNNKEL (reference sequence). V was trimmed by 4 bases and J by 2 bases, leaving 5 bases between them. This CDR3 is CASSPVQETQYF. CDR3 in DNA: TGTGCCAGCAGCCCTGTTCAAGAGACCCAGTACTTC.

This chain uses TRBV6-5 with TRBJ1-5; D gene ambiguous. The V end was cut by 6 bases, the J end by 5 bases, with 11 bases between. The germline V gene encodes CDR1 MNHEY and CDR2 SVGAGI. This CDR3 is built from 13 residues. The CDR3, as DNA: TGTGCCAGCAGCCGGACGGGTTATCAGCCCCAGCATTTT. The encoded protein is CASSRTGYQPQHF.

This chain links TRBV13 with TRBJ2-6, with TRBD1 identical over 9 bases. The V gene's germline CDR1 is PRHDT and CDR2 FYEKMQ (reference sequence). The ends lost 1 base at V and 4 bases at J; junction bases unmatched: 5. CDR3 length equals 17 residues. The CDR3 bases are TGTGCCAGCAGCTTAGCAGGACAGGGGTCCGGGGCCAACGTCCTGACTTTC. Translation: CASSLAGQGSGANVLTF. Together with reference TRBV13 and TRBJ2-6, the CDR3 gives the full variable domain: AAGVIQSPRHLIKEKRETATLKCYPIPRHDTVYWYQQGPGQDPQFLISFYEKMQSDKGSIPDRFSAQQFSDYHSELNMSSLELGDSALYFCASSLAGQGSGANVLTFGAGSRLTVL.

The rearrangement uses TRBV7-3 and TRBJ2-1, with D tentatively TRBD2 (5 bases). Germline-derived CDR1 and CDR2 are SGHTA and FQGTGA. The CDR3 loop spans 11 amino acids. The V gene lost 3 bases and the J gene lost 8 bases, with 5 bases spanning the gap. The CDR3 DNA sequence: TGTGCCAGCAGCTTCGGGGATGAGCAGTTCTTC. Translating gives CASSFGDEQFF. Variable domain in full (rest from reference TRBV7-3 and TRBJ2-1): GAGVSQTPSNKVTEKGKYVELRCDPISGHTALYWYRQSLGQGPEFLIYFQGTGAADDSGLPNDRFFAVRPEGSVSTLKIQRTERGDSAVYLCASSFGDEQFFGPGTRLTVL.

The chain links TRBV7-2 to TRBJ2-5, with 9 positions matching TRBD1. This CDR3 contains 15 residues. CDR1 is SGHTA and CDR2 is FQGNSA in the germline V gene. J lost 5 bases, V lost 3 bases, and 7 bases had no gene match. CDR3 in DNA: TGTGCCAGCAGCTTCCGGACAGGGGATCTGGAGACCCAGTACTTC. Amino acid sequence: CASSFRTGDLETQYF.

This chain connects TRBV28 to TRBJ1-6, with a tentative D call TRBD1 (5 bases). Germline V gives CDR1 MDHEN, CDR2 SYDVKM. Trimming removed 6 bases at V and 9 bases at J, with 15 bases between. The CDR3 runs to 14 residues. The CDR3 loop reads CASRQEGEFSPLHF. The CDR3 DNA follows: TGTGCCAGCAGACAGGAAGGGGAATTTTCACCCCTCCACTTT.

This clone was seen a handful of times. The chain links TRBV11-1 to TRBJ2-3, with D possibly TRBD1 on 6 matching bases. Between the trimmed V and J ends, which lost 4 bases and 2 bases, there was a span of 10 bases. The CDR3 consists of 14 residues. Germline CDR1 is SGHAT and CDR2 is FQDESV (reference sequence). CDR3: CASSSGQYTDTQYF. CDR3 bases: TGTGCCAGCAGCTCGGGACAATACACAGATACGCAGTATTTT.

The chain couples TRBV6-2 or TRBV6-3 to TRBJ1-5; D gene ambiguous. CDR3 length: 15 amino acids. V was trimmed by 3 bases and J by 4 bases, leaving 13 bases between them. In germline, CDR1 is MNHEY, CDR2 SVGEGT. As DNA, the CDR3 is TGTGCCAGCAGTTATTTAGGCAGTCTAAATCAGCCCCAGCATTTT. Translating it yields CASSYLGSLNQPQHF.

The chain combines TRBV18 with TRBJ1-2; no clear D. CDR3 length: 15 residues. V gave up 1 base and J gave up 4 bases, with 13 bases separating them. Germline V gene sequence: CDR1 KGHSH, CDR2 LQKENI. The CDR3 DNA reads as TGTGCCAGCTCACCACAACCGGGAGCCTTCTATGGCTACACCTTC. Protein sequence: CASSPQPGAFYGYTF.

This clone was observed a single time. V and J are TRBV7-2 and TRBJ2-2; D may correspond to TRBD1 or TRBD2 (5 bases each). The CDR3 loop spans 14 amino acids. With 5 bases removed from V and 8 bases from J, the gap between germline ends came to 15 bases. The germline gives CDR1 SGHTA, CDR2 FQGNSA. As DNA, the CDR3 is TGTGCCAGCAGCCTCACTCGGGGCCAGGGGGAGCTGTTTTTT. It translates to CASSLTRGQGELFF.

The J gene is TRBJ1-6, the V gene TRBV9; TRBD1 agrees at 7 bases. This CDR3 comprises 15 residues. The V gene end was trimmed by 0 bases and the J gene end by 8 bases; junction bases not matched to a gene: 5. Per the germline V gene, CDR1 is SGDLS and CDR2 is YYNGEE. The CDR3 is CASSVGDSRYSPLHF. Here the CDR3 DNA reads TGTGCCAGCAGCGTAGGGGACAGCCGATATTCACCCCTCCACTTT. Based on the CDR3 plus reference TRBV9 and TRBJ1-6, the full variable domain is DSGVTQTPKHLITATGQRVTLRCSPRSGDLSVYWYQQSLDQGLQFLIQYYNGEERAKGNILERFSAQQFPDLHSELNLSSLELGDSALYFCASSVGDSRYSPLHFGNGTRLTVT.

V gene TRBV5-1 combines with J gene TRBJ2-5; D is perhaps TRBD2 (6 bases). CDR1 SGHRS and CDR2 YFSETQ come from the germline V gene. This CDR3 has 15 residues. Deletions cut 4 bases from V and 2 bases from J, with 15 bases between. CDR3: CASSPPAGTQETQYF. CDR3 in DNA: TGCGCCAGCAGCCCCCCCGCGGGAACTCAAGAGACCCAGTACTTC.

The V gene is TRBV2, the J gene TRBJ2-7; D gene unclear. The CDR3 totals 13 residues. Between the trimmed V and J ends, which lost 6 bases and 7 bases, there was a span of 16 bases. Looked up from germline, CDR1 is SNHLY and CDR2 is FYNNEI. In DNA, the CDR3 is TGTGCCAGCAGGGACCGGCTGAAGTGGGAGCAGTACGTC. The encoded protein is CASRDRLKWEQYV.

The chain combines TRBV9 with TRBJ1-3; D might be TRBD1 (6 bases). Trimming left V 0 bases short and J 5 bases short, with 18 bases between. The germline gives CDR1 SGDLS, CDR2 YYNGEE. This CDR3 is 17 amino acids long. The CDR3 DNA reads as TGTGCCAGCAGCGTAGACGGGCGGACAGAAATTAGAAACACCATATATTTT. Protein: CASSVDGRTEIRNTIYF.